A few counts support the clone carrying this T cell receptor beta chain. This sample is drawn from a study of cytomegalovirus exposure and HLA in healthy donors. PCR involved 60 Vbeta and 13 Jbeta primers. Assay used: immunoSEQ multiplex PCR; TCRdb lists only in-frame clones, some missing. Of some 99,000 clones in the sample, around two thirds were seen once. The CDR3 is made up of 15 amino acids. Germline V lookup: CDR1 SGDLS, CDR2 YYNGEE. V trimming: 3 bases; J trimming: 3 bases; junction bases outside the gene matches: 8. This clonotype was obtained from a male donor in good health and CMV-seronegative. The J gene is TRBJ2-7, the V gene TRBV9; 8 nucleotides align to TRBD2. Sample: PBMCs. CDR3 DNA sequence: TGTGCCAGCAGCGACCAAGCGGGAGTAGGCTACGAGCAGTACTTC. Protein: CASSDQAGVGYEQYF.